One sample yielded the 27 T cell receptor beta chains listed below, sequenced in a study of control samples from healthy donors and cancer patients. The data were produced by immunoSEQ multiplex PCR, yet TCRdb's version contains in-frame clones alone and is incomplete. The data show fewer than 95,000 clones, 85% to 90% seen once. The sequencing input was blood. These receptors came from a woman in her 50s in good health.

The chain's CDR3 is CASSLARTIRDSPLHF. The DNA for the CDR3 is TGTGCCAGCAGCTTAGCCAGGACTATCCGGGATTCACCCCTCCACTTT. The V gene is TRBV7-2, the J gene TRBJ1-6; D not resolved. CDR1 is SGHTA, CDR2 FQGNSA, per germline. Trimming shortened V by 0 bases and J by 8 bases, and 14 bases separated the two germline ends. The CDR3 is 16 residues long.

V is TRBV13 and J is TRBJ2-2; the D gene is possibly TRBD1 (5 bases). CDR1 and CDR2 (germline): PRHDT, FYEKMQ (reference sequence). This CDR3 has 16 residues. Trimming took off 4 bases at V and 5 bases at J, with 17 bases between the two ends. Written as DNA, the CDR3 is TGTGCCAGCAGCTCCCGACAGATAACGACGACCGGGGAGCTGTTTTTT. It specifies CASSSRQITTTGELFF.

The CDR3 protein is CASSSYTSPGNTIYF. For the CDR3, the DNA is TGTGCCAGCAGTTCCTACACGTCCCCTGGAAACACCATATATTTT. The rearrangement joins TRBV28 to TRBJ1-3; D call uncertain. The CDR3 length is 15 residues. The germline V and J ends were trimmed by 4 bases and 2 bases, with 12 bases remaining between them. CDR1 and CDR2 (germline): MDHEN, SYDVKM.

This clone was observed a single time. V usage is TRBV6-5 and J usage is TRBJ2-5, with TRBD1 matching 9 bases. Germline V lookup: CDR1 MNHEY, CDR2 SVGAGI. The CDR3 consists of 15 residues. Germline trimming cut 4 bases from V and 5 bases from J; bases unmatched to any gene: 8. CDR3 sequence: CASSSGTGFRETQYF. The CDR3 coding sequence is TGTGCCAGCAGTTCCGGGACAGGGTTCCGGGAGACCCAGTACTTC.

This clone was seen only a few times. The rearrangement joins TRBV12-3 or TRBV12-4 to TRBJ2-5, with D hard to call. Trimming took off 3 bases at V and 5 bases at J, with 10 bases between the two ends. This CDR3 contains 13 residues. The CDR3 DNA follows: TGTGCCAGCAGTTTGACTCAAGTTGAGACCCAGTACTTC. Its protein product is CASSLTQVETQYF.

This clone came up a few times. The J gene is TRBJ1-2, the V gene TRBV7-9; 9 bases map to TRBD1. The J segment lost 3 bases and the V segment lost 4 bases, leaving 9 bases of the junction unmatched. The CDR3 runs to 16 residues. CDR1 SEHNR and CDR2 FQNEAQ come from the germline V gene (reference sequence). As DNA, the CDR3 is TGTGCCAGCAGCTCACTGACAGGGGGAAATTACTATGGCTACACCTTC. Protein: CASSSLTGGNYYGYTF.

The rearrangement uses TRBV29-1 and TRBJ1-2; D unresolved. Germline-derived CDR1 and CDR2 are SQVTM and ANQGSEA. The CDR3 loop spans 14 amino acids. Trimming stripped 0 bases from V and 7 bases from J, with 15 bases between. CDR3 in amino acids: CSVEETGMVGGYTF. The CDR3 DNA reads TGCAGCGTTGAAGAGACGGGGATGGTAGGTGGCTACACCTTC.

The chain links TRBV12-5 to TRBJ1-3; the D is unclear. Germline lookup yields CDR1 LGHNT and CDR2 FRNRAP. Between the trimmed V and J ends, which lost 2 bases and 1 base, there was a span of 9 bases. CDR3 length: 15 amino acids. CDR3 sequence (DNA): TGTGCTAGTGGTTTGCCCGGGCAGTCTGGAAACACCATATATTTT. It specifies CASGLPGQSGNTIYF. Based on the CDR3 plus reference TRBV12-5 and TRBJ1-3, the full variable domain is DARVTQTPRHKVTEMGQEVTMRCQPILGHNTVFWYRQTMMQGLELLAYFRNRAPLDDSGMPKDRFSAEMPDATLATLKIQPSEPRDSAVYFCASGLPGQSGNTIYFGEGSWLTVV.

The gene calls are TRBV6-5 and TRBJ2-5, with D possibly matching TRBD1 (5 bases). The germline V and J ends were trimmed by 6 bases and 2 bases, with 10 bases remaining between them. In germline, CDR1 is MNHEY, CDR2 SVGAGI. There are 13 residues in the CDR3. CDR3 residues: CASRIDRQETQYF. CDR3 bases: TGTGCCAGCAGGATAGACAGACAAGAGACCCAGTACTTC.

The gene calls are TRBV6-5 and TRBJ1-1, with no clear D. The V and J ends lost 6 bases and 11 bases respectively, with 13 bases between them. Germline V gene data show CDR1 as MNHEY and CDR2 as SVGAGI. The CDR3 is 11 amino acids. The CDR3 region is CASSANKVAFF. For the CDR3, the DNA is TGTGCCAGCAGCGCAAACAAGGTGGCTTTCTTT.

The chain is built from TRBV28 and TRBJ1-2; tentative D call: TRBD1 (6 bases). Trimming took off 10 bases at V and 1 base at J, with 16 bases between the two ends. Germline values: CDR1 MDHEN, CDR2 SYDVKM. This CDR3 has 14 residues. The CDR3 spells CAILQGTRNYGYTF. The CDR3 DNA reads as TGTGCCATCTTACAGGGCACCCGTAACTATGGCTACACCTTC.

The chain joins TRBV28 to TRBJ2-4; D not resolved. The CDR3 is 12 residues long. The V and J ends lost 2 bases and 5 bases respectively, with 4 bases between them. Germline values: CDR1 MDHEN, CDR2 SYDVKM. The CDR3 reads CASSLGENIQYF. The CDR3 DNA sequence: TGTGCCAGCAGTTTAGGAGAAAACATTCAGTACTTC.

The J gene is TRBJ1-3, the V gene TRBV25-1; perhaps TRBD1 as D (5 bases). The CDR3 is 14 residues long. The V end lost 3 bases, the J end lost 8 bases, and 14 bases lay between the germline ends. Germline V CDR1 and CDR2: MGHDK, SYGVNS. CDR3 in DNA: TGTGCCAGCAGTGACCATGGGGGTGCGGACACCATATATTTT. Encoded protein: CASSDHGGADTIYF.

This clone was seen only once. The rearrangement joins TRBV11-3 to TRBJ2-1; D uncertain. Germline CDR1 SGHNT, CDR2 YENEEA. V gave up 4 bases and J gave up 5 bases, with 12 bases separating them. This CDR3 has 14 residues. For the CDR3, the DNA is TGTGCCAGCAGCTCAAGAGCGATCGACAATGAGCAGTTCTTC. This codes for CASSSRAIDNEQFF.

This clone was seen just once. The gene calls are TRBV6-2 or TRBV6-3 and TRBJ2-4; 12 bases line up with TRBD2. Per the germline V gene, CDR1 is MNHEY and CDR2 is SVGEGT. This CDR3 is built from 19 residues. Trimming removed 2 bases from V and 0 bases from J; junction bases left unmatched: 8. The CDR3 DNA reads TGTGCCAGCAGTTACCCCCTAGCGGGGGGGTTTCTAGCCAAAAACATTCAGTACTTC. This translates into CASSYPLAGGFLAKNIQYF.

As regards this clone: This sample includes further DNA sequences coding for the same CDR3. The chain recombines TRBV12-3 or TRBV12-4 with TRBJ2-5; D gene uncertain. V was clipped by 2 bases and J by 5 bases, with 3 bases between them. The CDR3 runs 11 residues. This chain's CDR3 is CASSLSETQYF. The CDR3 bases are TGTGCCAGCAGTTTATCGGAGACCCAGTACTTC.

In this sample, this clone turned up a few times. V usage is TRBV4-1 and J usage is TRBJ1-3, with no clear D. The V gene's germline CDR1 is MGHRA and CDR2 YSYEKL. The CDR3 spans 13 residues. Between the trimmed V and J ends, which lost 8 bases and 0 bases, there was a span of 8 bases. The CDR3 sequence is CASGRSSGNTIYF. The CDR3 nucleotides are TGCGCCAGCGGCCGGAGCTCTGGAAACACCATATATTTT.

The chain employs TRBV9 and TRBJ1-1; D remains unclear. The CDR3 spans 14 residues. V shed 3 bases and J shed 4 bases, with 13 bases lying between them. Germline CDR1 and CDR2: SGDLS and YYNGEE. CDR3 loop: CASSGYVTPTEAFF. The CDR3 DNA follows: TGTGCCAGCAGCGGGTACGTCACTCCCACTGAAGCTTTCTTT.

The chain is built from TRBV5-5 and TRBJ2-7; D not certain. The germline V gene encodes CDR1 SGHKS and CDR2 YYEKEE (reference sequence). V was shortened by 0 bases and J by 7 bases, with 14 bases between the two germline ends. The CDR3 runs to 14 residues. CDR3 loop: CASSLELFQSEQYF. DNA of the CDR3: TGTGCCAGCAGCTTGGAACTTTTTCAGTCGGAGCAGTACTTC. Full variable domain (rest looked up from reference TRBV5-5 and TRBJ2-7): DAGVTQSPTHLIKTRGQQVTLRCSPISGHKSVSWYQQVLGQGPQFIFQYYEKEERGRGNFPDRFSARQFPNYSSELNVNALLLGDSALYLCASSLELFQSEQYFGPGTRLTVT.

This clone showed up just a few times. The chain carries TRBV5-6 and TRBJ1-6; 8 positions agree with TRBD1. Per germline, CDR1 SGHDT and CDR2 YYEEEE. The CDR3 has 18 amino acids. The V gene end was trimmed by 7 bases and the J gene end by 7 bases; junction bases not matched to a gene: 19. The CDR3: CASSTRSLNRGRNSPLHF. For the CDR3, the DNA is TGTGCCAGCTCTACGAGGAGCCTTAACAGGGGGAGGAATTCACCCCTCCACTTT.

This chain joins TRBV3-1 (or the pseudogene TRBV3-2) and TRBJ1-1; D possibly corresponds to TRBD1 (6 bases). The CDR3 is 15 amino acids. Trimming left V 4 bases short and J 3 bases short, with 15 bases between. Per the germline V gene, CDR1 is LGHDT and CDR2 is YNNKEL (reference sequence). The CDR3 region has the DNA TGTGCCAGCAGCCGCCTAACAGGGCCCGACACTGAAGCTTTCTTT. It specifies CASSRLTGPDTEAFF.

V usage is TRBV5-6 and J usage is TRBJ2-3, with D perhaps given as TRBD1 or TRBD2 (5 bases each). Trimming left V 7 bases short and J 3 bases short, with 18 bases between. The CDR3 contains 15 residues. The germline V gene encodes CDR1 SGHDT and CDR2 YYEEEE. CDR3 protein: CASRGWGRGTDTQYF. The CDR3 DNA is TGTGCCAGCCGGGGCTGGGGGAGAGGAACAGATACGCAGTATTTT.

In DNA, the CDR3 is TGTGCCAGCACGCTACAGGGGGGGAACTATGGCTACACCTTC. This encodes CASTLQGGNYGYTF. This chain connects TRBV2 to TRBJ1-2; 8 nucleotides align to TRBD1. Trimming took 7 bases from V and 2 from J; bases not matched to a gene: 6. The CDR3 runs to 14 residues. CDR1 and CDR2 (germline): SNHLY, FYNNEI.

V is TRBV6-5 and J is TRBJ1-1; TRBD1 matches at 11 bases. The CDR3 length is 15 residues. V lost 3 bases to trimming and J lost 3 bases; unmatched junction nucleotides: 3. Germline-derived CDR1 and CDR2 are MNHEY and SVGAGI. The CDR3 DNA is TGTGCCAGCAGTTATGGGGACAGGGGGGACACTGAAGCTTTCTTT. Its translation is CASSYGDRGDTEAFF.

This sequence joins TRBV19 and TRBJ1-2, with 8 bases identical to TRBD1. With V trimmed by 1 base and J by 4 bases, 5 bases remained unmatched. The germline V gene encodes CDR1 LNHDA and CDR2 SQIVND (reference sequence). The CDR3 length is 15 residues. In nucleotides, the CDR3 is TGTGCCAGTAGTATAGGGCAGGGGGCTTCCTATGGCTACACCTTC. Translated: CASSIGQGASYGYTF.

This clone occurred a few times. The genes are TRBV7-2 and TRBJ1-5; a possible D gene is TRBD1 (6 bases). Trimming pared 0 bases from V and 1 base from J, leaving 10 bases between. The CDR3 has 16 residues. The V gene's germline CDR1 is SGHTA and CDR2 FQGNSA. CDR3 sequence: CASSLALGGSNQPQHF. In nucleotides, the CDR3 is TGTGCCAGCAGCTTAGCGTTGGGGGGCAGCAATCAGCCCCAGCATTTT. The full variable domain, its missing parts supplied by reference TRBV7-2 and TRBJ1-5, is GAGVSQSPSNKVTEKGKDVELRCDPISGHTALYWYRQSLGQGLEFLIYFQGNSAPDKSGLPSDRFSAERTGGSVSTLTIQRTQQEDSAVYLCASSLALGGSNQPQHFGDGTRLSIL.

The chain joins TRBV10-3 to TRBJ2-5; the match to TRBD2 covers 7 bases. CDR3 size: 13 residues. V shed 4 bases, J shed 5 bases, and the junction held 4 bases outside the gene matches. Germline values: CDR1 ENHRY, CDR2 SYGVKD. CDR3 bases: TGTGCCATCAGTGTGGGTAGCGGGGAGACCCAGTACTTC. Translation: CAISVGSGETQYF.